This T cell receptor (beta chain) is from a study of blood T cells in healthy people across ages. Primers used in a second PCR of about 7 to 12 cycles were a sample-barcoded 5' primer and a J-beta primer mix. Each CDR3 protein is one row after TCRdb ran MiXCR on the 5' RACE reads. The data show 1.5 million to 2 million distinct CDR3 sequences, 49% seen once. Findings of the study overall: Naive T cell percentage strongly correlated with TCR beta diversity. CMV status of donors was unknown, possibly confounding expanded clonotype changes. The recorded TCR beta diversity per million T cells decreased in a roughly linear manner with age.

With regard to this clonotype: Its target is unknown.

This CDR3 has 14 amino acids. Germline lookup yields CDR1 SEHNR and CDR2 FQNEAQ (reference sequence). The germline V and J ends were trimmed by 5 bases and 5 bases, with 15 bases remaining between them. The origin of this receptor is a woman in her thirties or forties in good health. V gene TRBV7-9 combines with J gene TRBJ1-1; a possible D gene is TRBD1 (6 bases). Sequencing was carried out using blood. The CDR3 region has the DNA TGTGCCAGCAGCCCGACAGGATCCACGACTGAAGCTTTCTTT. Its protein is CASSPTGSTTEAFF.